These T cell receptor beta chains were read from a single sample in a study of early T cells in non-severe SARS-CoV-2 infection. TCRdb used MiXCR to reprocess the 5' RACE reads, holding one entry per CDR3 protein. The sample lists about 59,000 distinct CDR3 sequences; less than 15% were seen once. The sample here was whole blood, taken at baseline. The receptor source for this set is an adult who was a healthcare worker with PCR-confirmed SARS-CoV-2 infection or an uninfected control (not recorded which). CDR3s include the opening cysteine and the closing phenylalanine or tryptophan. A D gene is named only where the DNA matches it firmly. Some rows have no size entry. The others give once, few or many, or a class for an expanded clone.

abundance: .; j_gene: TRBJ2-7; v_gene: TRBV25-1; d_gene: .; CDR3aa: CASSEFASAEQYF; CDR3nt: TGTGCCAGCAGTGAATTTGCTTCCGCCGAGCAGTACTTC
abundance: .; j_gene: TRBJ2-1; v_gene: TRBV4-1; d_gene: TRBD2; CDR3aa: CASSQRMGGLAGNEQFF; CDR3nt: TGCGCCAGCAGCCAGAGGATGGGGGGACTAGCGGGCAATGAGCAGTTCTTC
abundance: few; j_gene: TRBJ2-7; v_gene: TRBV25-1; d_gene: .; CDR3aa: CASSEFGAGYYEQYF; CDR3nt: TGTGCCAGCAGTGAATTCGGGGCAGGGTATTACGAGCAGTACTTC
abundance: many; j_gene: TRBJ2-5; v_gene: TRBV12-3/TRBV12-4; d_gene: TRBD2; CDR3aa: CASSFSWTSGDQETQYF; CDR3nt: TGTGCCAGCAGTTTTAGCTGGACTAGCGGAGACCAAGAGACCCAGTACTTC
abundance: .; j_gene: TRBJ2-1; v_gene: TRBV3-1; d_gene: .; CDR3aa: CASSRTSYNEQFF; CDR3nt: TGTGCCAGCAGCCGGACATCCTACAATGAGCAGTTCTTC
abundance: .; j_gene: TRBJ1-1; v_gene: TRBV5-1; d_gene: TRBD1; CDR3aa: CASSAGTGLKNTEAFF; CDR3nt: TGCGCCAGCAGCGCCGGGACAGGGCTGAAGAACACTGAAGCTTTCTTT
abundance: few; j_gene: TRBJ2-3; v_gene: TRBV29-1; d_gene: TRBD1; CDR3aa: CSVLSGTGTADTQYF; CDR3nt: TGCAGCGTGCTGTCCGGGACAGGGACCGCAGATACGCAGTATTTT
abundance: many; j_gene: TRBJ2-3; v_gene: TRBV30; d_gene: .; CDR3aa: CAWSRLGDTQYF; CDR3nt: TGTGCCTGGAGTCGGCTGGGAGATACGCAGTATTTT
abundance: .; j_gene: TRBJ1-2; v_gene: TRBV5-1; d_gene: .; CDR3aa: CASSLEPDTSYGYTF; CDR3nt: TGCGCCAGCAGCTTGGAACCGGACACATCCTATGGCTACACCTTC
abundance: .; j_gene: TRBJ2-1; v_gene: TRBV6-5; d_gene: TRBD2; CDR3aa: CASSRTSGSYNEQFF; CDR3nt: TGTGCCAGCAGTAGGACTAGCGGATCCTACAATGAGCAGTTCTTC
abundance: few; j_gene: TRBJ1-1; v_gene: TRBV20-1; d_gene: TRBD1; CDR3aa: CSAGQGRSEAFF; CDR3nt: TGCAGTGCTGGACAGGGTAGGTCTGAAGCTTTCTTT
abundance: few; j_gene: TRBJ1-2; v_gene: TRBV10-3; d_gene: .; CDR3aa: CAPPAPSSYGYTF; CDR3nt: TGTGCCCCCCCGGCCCCCTCAAGCTATGGCTACACCTTC
abundance: few; j_gene: TRBJ2-5; v_gene: TRBV7-2; d_gene: TRBD2; CDR3aa: CASRLAGSQETQYF; CDR3nt: TGTGCCAGCAGACTAGCGGGGTCACAAGAGACCCAGTACTTC
abundance: many; j_gene: TRBJ2-1; v_gene: TRBV18; d_gene: .; CDR3aa: CASSPGDEQFF; CDR3nt: TGTGCCAGCTCACCAGGAGATGAGCAGTTCTTC
abundance: .; j_gene: TRBJ2-3; v_gene: TRBV11-3; d_gene: .; CDR3aa: CASRGNSDTQYF; CDR3nt: TGTGCCAGCCGAGGGAACTCAGATACGCAGTATTTT
abundance: .; j_gene: TRBJ2-7; v_gene: TRBV5-5; d_gene: TRBD1; CDR3aa: CASSRGGQGIPYEQYF; CDR3nt: TGTGCCAGCAGCAGGGGGGGACAGGGAATACCCTACGAGCAGTACTTC
abundance: many; j_gene: TRBJ2-1; v_gene: TRBV10-1; d_gene: TRBD2; CDR3aa: CASSESTSREKRDEQFF; CDR3nt: TGCGCCAGCAGTGAGTCGACGTCGCGGGAGAAAAGGGATGAGCAGTTCTTC
abundance: many; j_gene: TRBJ1-5; v_gene: TRBV7-2; d_gene: .; CDR3aa: CASSSDSSNQPQHF; CDR3nt: TGTGCCAGCAGCTCGGACAGTAGCAATCAGCCCCAGCATTTT
abundance: many; j_gene: TRBJ2-7; v_gene: TRBV20-1; d_gene: .; CDR3aa: CSASSPPYEQYF; CDR3nt: TGCAGTGCTAGTTCCCCGCCCTACGAGCAGTACTTC
abundance: .; j_gene: TRBJ2-7; v_gene: TRBV7-9; d_gene: .; CDR3aa: CASSQPGSYEQYF; CDR3nt: TGTGCCAGCAGCCAACCGGGGAGCTACGAGCAGTACTTC
abundance: .; j_gene: TRBJ1-2; v_gene: TRBV2; d_gene: .; CDR3aa: CASNPINYGYTF; CDR3nt: TGTGCCAGTAACCCGATTAACTATGGCTACACCTTC
abundance: many; j_gene: TRBJ1-1; v_gene: TRBV6-5; d_gene: .; CDR3aa: CASSEQGVTEAFF; CDR3nt: TGTGCCAGCAGTGAACAGGGAGTCACTGAAGCTTTCTTT
abundance: .; j_gene: TRBJ1-1; v_gene: TRBV10-1; d_gene: TRBD1; CDR3aa: CASSGTRDRGVRTEAFF; CDR3nt: TGCGCCAGCAGTGGAACCCGGGACAGGGGCGTTCGTACTGAAGCTTTCTTT
abundance: .; j_gene: TRBJ2-2; v_gene: TRBV7-3; d_gene: TRBD1; CDR3aa: CASSSSGTGYTGELFF; CDR3nt: TGTGCCAGCAGCTCCTCCGGGACAGGGTACACCGGGGAGCTGTTTTTT
abundance: few; j_gene: TRBJ2-1; v_gene: TRBV12-3/TRBV12-4; d_gene: TRBD2; CDR3aa: CASSFLAGGPYNEQFF; CDR3nt: TGTGCCAGCAGTTTTCTAGCGGGAGGTCCCTACAATGAGCAGTTCTTC
abundance: few; j_gene: TRBJ2-1; v_gene: TRBV29-1; d_gene: .; CDR3aa: CSVDRETGNEQFF; CDR3nt: TGCAGCGTTGATCGGGAAACGGGGAATGAGCAGTTCTTC
abundance: .; j_gene: TRBJ2-1; v_gene: TRBV2; d_gene: .; CDR3aa: CASSERLLVYNEQFF; CDR3nt: TGTGCCAGCAGTGAACGACTCCTTGTCTACAATGAGCAGTTCTTC
abundance: few; j_gene: TRBJ2-5; v_gene: TRBV5-4; d_gene: .; CDR3aa: CASSQTGPPETQYF; CDR3nt: TGTGCCAGCAGCCAGACAGGACCCCCAGAGACCCAGTACTTC
abundance: few; j_gene: TRBJ1-3; v_gene: TRBV15; d_gene: .; CDR3aa: CATSRGQPGNTIYF; CDR3nt: TGTGCCACCAGCAGAGGACAACCCGGGAACACCATATATTTT
abundance: few; j_gene: TRBJ2-1; v_gene: TRBV7-8; d_gene: .; CDR3aa: CASSLDSRGSYNEQFF; CDR3nt: TGTGCCAGCAGCTTAGACAGCAGGGGCTCCTACAATGAGCAGTTCTTC
abundance: few; j_gene: TRBJ2-3; v_gene: TRBV6-4; d_gene: TRBD2; CDR3aa: CASSDFAGGADTQYF; CDR3nt: TGTGCCAGCAGTGACTTTGCGGGAGGAGCAGATACGCAGTATTTT
abundance: .; j_gene: TRBJ1-1; v_gene: TRBV6-5; d_gene: TRBD1; CDR3aa: CASSWDSGNTEAFF; CDR3nt: TGTGCCAGCAGTTGGGACAGTGGAAACACTGAAGCTTTCTTT
abundance: .; j_gene: TRBJ1-5; v_gene: TRBV12-3/TRBV12-4; d_gene: TRBD1; CDR3aa: CASSSKTGGSGQPQHF; CDR3nt: TGTGCCAGCAGTTCCAAGACAGGGGGCTCCGGTCAGCCCCAGCATTTT
abundance: .; j_gene: TRBJ1-2; v_gene: TRBV15; d_gene: .; CDR3aa: CATSRKEGAYGYTF; CDR3nt: TGTGCCACCAGCAGGAAGGAGGGAGCCTATGGCTACACCTTC
abundance: .; j_gene: TRBJ2-7; v_gene: TRBV6-8; d_gene: TRBD1; CDR3aa: CASSEGQGPSYEQYF; CDR3nt: TGTGCCAGCTCCGAGGGACAGGGGCCTTCCTACGAGCAGTACTTC
abundance: .; j_gene: TRBJ2-1; v_gene: TRBV5-8; d_gene: .; CDR3aa: CASSLVIYNEQFF; CDR3nt: TGTGCCAGCAGCTTGGTGATTTACAATGAGCAGTTCTTC
abundance: .; j_gene: TRBJ2-3; v_gene: TRBV5-4; d_gene: TRBD2; CDR3aa: CASSPGGGRADTQYF; CDR3nt: TGTGCCAGCAGCCCGGGGGGTGGTAGGGCAGATACGCAGTATTTT
abundance: few; j_gene: TRBJ1-5; v_gene: TRBV6-5; d_gene: TRBD1; CDR3aa: CASRDRVSNQPQHF; CDR3nt: TGTGCCAGCAGGGACAGGGTGAGCAATCAGCCCCAGCATTTT
abundance: few; j_gene: TRBJ1-4; v_gene: TRBV5-1; d_gene: TRBD1; CDR3aa: CASSPWTGKREKLFF; CDR3nt: TGCGCCAGCAGCCCCTGGACAGGGAAACGAGAAAAACTGTTTTTT
abundance: few; j_gene: TRBJ1-1; v_gene: TRBV7-3; d_gene: TRBD1; CDR3aa: CASSLKDRGSFTEAFF; CDR3nt: TGTGCCAGCAGCTTAAAGGACAGGGGGAGTTTCACTGAAGCTTTCTTT
abundance: few; j_gene: TRBJ2-7; v_gene: TRBV12-3/TRBV12-4; d_gene: .; CDR3aa: CASSFVGTNGLEQYF; CDR3nt: TGTGCCAGCAGTTTTGTGGGGACAAATGGTTTGGAGCAGTACTTC
abundance: few; j_gene: TRBJ2-1; v_gene: TRBV11-3; d_gene: .; CDR3aa: CASSSNSNEQFF; CDR3nt: TGTGCCAGCAGCTCGAATTCTAATGAGCAGTTCTTC
abundance: many; j_gene: TRBJ2-3; v_gene: TRBV7-9; d_gene: .; CDR3aa: CANRGVADTQYF; CDR3nt: TGTGCCAATAGGGGGGTAGCAGATACGCAGTATTTT